These 22 T cell receptor beta chains came from one sample sequenced in a study of shared clonotypes between healthy human individuals. TCRdb keeps only in-frame clones here, not all; method: immunoSEQ multiplex PCR. The table has fewer than 850,000 clones, about 90% seen once. The sequenced material came from memory CD8+ T cells from PBMCs. Subset meaning: CD45RO+ cells pooled with CCR7-negative TemRA cells. These receptors all come from a man aged 18-30 years in good health. Some clones in this sample may be carry-over from other donors' samples.

The chain combines TRBV28 with TRBJ2-1; a possible D gene is TRBD1 (6 bases). Germline lookup yields CDR1 MDHEN and CDR2 SYDVKM. V lost 3 bases, J lost 8 bases, and 17 bases lay in between. The CDR3 has 15 amino acids. CDR3 in amino acids: CASSLIGRGRDEQFF. The DNA for the CDR3 is TGTGCCAGCAGTTTGATTGGCAGGGGAAGGGATGAGCAGTTCTTC.

This sequence joins TRBV4-2 and TRBJ1-3, with unresolved D. This CDR3 contains 14 residues. The ends were cut back, 6 bases at V and 2 bases at J, with 11 bases in the middle. The germline gives CDR1 LGHNA, CDR2 YNFKEQ. CDR3 bases: TGTGCCAGCAGGCAGCGGGGTCCTGGAAACACCATATATTTT. The encoded protein is CASRQRGPGNTIYF.

The chain joins TRBV4-1 to TRBJ2-1; D possibly uses TRBD1 or TRBD2 (5 bases each). The CDR3 extends over 17 amino acids. The V and J ends lost 1 base and 5 bases respectively, with 18 bases between them. Germline V lookup: CDR1 MGHRA, CDR2 YSYEKL. DNA for the CDR3: TGCGCCAGCAGCCAAGGTTGGTGGTTCGGGACCCACAATGAGCAGTTCTTC. Translated: CASSQGWWFGTHNEQFF.

This clone was found a few times. The rearrangement links TRBV15 to TRBJ2-4; weak D call: TRBD2 (5 bases). The CDR3 length is 15 residues. Trimming shortened V by 5 bases and J by 7 bases, and 18 bases separated the two germline ends. Germline values: CDR1 LNHNV, CDR2 YYDKDF (reference sequence). The CDR3 region is CATSAPPQGLNIQYF. CDR3 nucleotide sequence: TGTGCCACCAGCGCCCCCCCCCAAGGACTCAACATTCAGTACTTC.

The V call is TRBV13, the J call TRBJ2-7; 8 bases line up with TRBD1. After removal of 5 bases from V and 6 bases from J, the junction contained 12 bases not matched to a gene. Germline loops: CDR1 PRHDT, CDR2 FYEKMQ (reference sequence). This CDR3 is built from 15 residues. CDR3 sequence reads: CASSPRGTGSPEQYF. The CDR3 DNA reads as TGTGCCAGCAGCCCCCGAGGGACAGGTTCTCCCGAGCAGTACTTC.

The chain couples TRBV6-6 to TRBJ2-7, with D possibly TRBD2 on 6 matching bases. This CDR3 has 14 residues. CDR1 and CDR2 from the germline V gene are MNHNY and SVGAGI (reference sequence). Trimming stripped 6 bases from V and 2 bases from J, with 14 bases between. The CDR3 is CASRARDLPYEQYF. CDR3 DNA: TGTGCCAGCAGAGCCCGGGACTTACCCTACGAGCAGTACTTC.

This chain links TRBV5-4 with TRBJ2-1, with D perhaps being TRBD1 or TRBD2 (5 bases each). The CDR3 spans 12 residues. The germline CDR1 and CDR2 sequences are SGHNT and YYREEE (reference sequence). With 2 bases removed from V and 10 bases from J, the gap between germline ends came to 10 bases. Written as DNA, the CDR3 is TGTGCCAGCAGCTTAAGAGGGGCAGAGCAGTTCTTC. Residues: CASSLRGAEQFF.

The chain links TRBV2 to TRBJ1-2, with TRBD1 matching over 10 bases. The J segment lost 7 bases and the V segment lost 9 bases, leaving 11 bases of the junction unmatched. The length of the CDR3 is 14 residues. Per the germline V gene, CDR1 is SNHLY and CDR2 is FYNNEI. Written as DNA, the CDR3 is TGTGCCAGGATTATCGGACAGGGGGTCCCTGGCTACACCTTC. It is translated as CARIIGQGVPGYTF.

The V and J genes are TRBV10-3 and TRBJ2-7, with D possibly called TRBD1 or TRBD2 (6 bases each). Trimming pared 1 base from V and 5 bases from J, leaving 21 bases between. Germline CDR1 and CDR2: ENHRY and SYGVKD. This CDR3 contains 17 residues. Here the CDR3 reads CAISEWGAARDANEQYF. The CDR3 DNA is TGTGCCATCAGTGAGTGGGGGGCTGCTAGAGATGCTAACGAGCAGTACTTC.

Of note for this clone: This may be a read error: a much more frequent sequence differs by one nucleotide. V is TRBV27 and J is TRBJ2-2; D ambiguous. From germline, CDR1 is MNHEY and CDR2 SMNVEV (reference sequence). This CDR3 is 11 amino acids long. The CDR3 here is CAGSSGWELFF. For the CDR3, the DNA is TGTGCCGGCAGTTCTGGGTGGGAGCTGTTTTTT.

The rearrangement links TRBV9 to TRBJ2-5; D possibly corresponds to TRBD1 (5 bases). This CDR3 is 14 amino acids long. V dropped 3 bases and J dropped 2 bases, with 11 bases sitting between them. Germline CDR1 SGDLS, CDR2 YYNGEE. CDR3 DNA sequence: TGTGCCAGCAGCGGAGTGGGGCTTCAAGAGACCCAGTACTTC. As protein: CASSGVGLQETQYF.

CDR3 coding DNA: TGTGCCAGCAGCCGGGACAGGGTACCCGGGGAGCTGTTTTTT. Amino acid sequence: CASSRDRVPGELFF. This chain joins TRBV5-6 and TRBJ2-2; 9 bases fit TRBD1. The CDR3 is 14 residues long. Germline CDR1 reads SGHDT; CDR2 reads YYEEEE. V lost 4 bases to trimming and J lost 6 bases; unmatched junction nucleotides: 4.

The genes are TRBV28 and TRBJ1-1; possible D gene TRBD1, 5 bases. V was trimmed by 1 base and J by 3 bases, leaving 15 bases between them. CDR3 length equals 16 residues. The germline V gene has CDR1 MDHEN and CDR2 SYDVKM. This chain's CDR3 is CASSLFVAGGDTEAFF. Here the CDR3 DNA reads TGTGCCAGCAGTTTATTCGTCGCGGGGGGTGACACTGAAGCTTTCTTT. Full variable domain (remainder filled in from reference TRBV28 and TRBJ1-1): DVKVTQSSRYLVKRTGEKVFLECVQDMDHENMFWYRQDPGLGLRLIYFSYDVKMKEKGDIPEGYSVSREKKERFSLILESASTNQTSMYLCASSLFVAGGDTEAFFGQGTRLTVV.

V gene TRBV7-9 combines with J gene TRBJ2-7; D tentatively reads TRBD1 or TRBD2 (5 bases each). The CDR3 is made up of 17 amino acids. V lost 5 bases to trimming and J lost 2 bases, with 22 bases between them. In germline, CDR1 is SEHNR, CDR2 FQNEAQ (reference sequence). The CDR3 here is CASSNPPGAVTPYEQYF. In nucleotides, the CDR3 is TGTGCCAGCAGCAACCCCCCCGGGGCAGTTACCCCCTACGAGCAGTACTTC.

V is TRBV21-1 and J is TRBJ2-5; no DNA check was done on the table's D call, TRBD1. TRBV21-1 is reported as a pseudogene. The CDR3 has 15 residues. This CDR3 is CASSATPWAEETQYF. As DNA, the CDR3 is TGTGCCAGCAGCGCGACCCCCTGGGCAGAGGAGACCCAGTACTTC.

The chain is built from TRBV5-6 and TRBJ2-2; D is unclear. The CDR3 has 12 amino acids. The germline V gene has CDR1 SGHDT and CDR2 YYEEEE. The V and J ends lost 1 base and 4 bases respectively, with 2 bases between them. The CDR3 DNA sequence: TGTGCCAGCAGCTTGCCCACCGGGGAGCTGTTTTTT. Amino acid sequence: CASSLPTGELFF. Looking up the rest from reference TRBV5-6 and TRBJ2-2 gives the full variable domain: DAGVTQSPTHLIKTRGQQVTLRCSPKSGHDTVSWYQQALGQGPQFIFQYYEEEERQRGNFPDRFSGHQFPNYSSELNVNALLLGDSALYLCASSLPTGELFFGEGSRLTVL.

The chain carries TRBV29-1 and TRBJ2-1, with a weak D call TRBD2 (5 bases). CDR1 is SQVTM, CDR2 ANQGSEA, per germline. The CDR3 extends over 13 amino acids. V lost 4 bases and J lost 4, with 11 bases in between. The CDR3 is CSVGERIYNEQFF. The CDR3 DNA is TGCAGCGTTGGGGAGCGGATTTACAATGAGCAGTTCTTC.

The CDR3 bases are TGTGCCAGCAGCCTACTAGCGGGAGGGGAAGAGACCCAGTACTTC. This codes for CASSLLAGGEETQYF. The V gene is TRBV7-9, the J gene TRBJ2-5, with TRBD2 matching over 13 bases. V shed 5 bases, J shed 3 bases, and the junction held 3 bases outside the gene matches. Germline CDR1 and CDR2: SEHNR and FQNEAQ (reference sequence). The CDR3 consists of 15 residues.

The chain carries TRBV15 and TRBJ2-2, with 9 bases that match TRBD1. V was clipped by 5 bases and J by 0 bases; unmatched bases: 10. The CDR3 runs 18 residues. Germline CDR1 and CDR2: LNHNV and YYDKDF (reference sequence). The CDR3 region is CATSFPTGGSSNTGELFF. The DNA of the CDR3 is TGTGCCACCAGCTTTCCGACAGGGGGATCATCGAACACCGGGGAGCTGTTTTTT.

The chain employs TRBV27 and TRBJ2-1; no definite D call. This CDR3 comprises 12 residues. Trimming took 5 bases from V and 10 from J, leaving 12 bases between them. The germline V gene encodes CDR1 MNHEY and CDR2 SMNVEV (reference sequence). The CDR3 coding sequence is TGTGCCAGCAGTCCACATAAGTTCGAGCAGTTCTTC. This sequence encodes CASSPHKFEQFF.

The chain uses TRBV6-1 and TRBJ2-2, with D uncertain. V gave up 7 bases and J gave up 1 base, with 10 bases separating them. The CDR3 covers 14 residues. In germline, CDR1 is MNHNS, CDR2 SASEGT. CDR3: CASKGSRNTGELFF. CDR3 nucleotide sequence: TGTGCCAGCAAAGGGTCGAGGAACACCGGGGAGCTGTTTTTT.

J is TRBJ2-5 and V is TRBV28; 12 bases are a match to TRBD2. This CDR3 contains 15 residues. Per the germline V gene, CDR1 is MDHEN and CDR2 is SYDVKM. V lost 6 bases to trimming and J lost 5 bases; unmatched junction nucleotides: 7. This chain's CDR3 is CASRGTSGLWETQYF. The CDR3 nucleotides read TGTGCCAGCAGGGGGACTAGCGGGTTGTGGGAGACCCAGTACTTC.